A single sample gave rise to the 23 T cell receptor beta chains below, sequenced in a study of T-cell memory formation after mild COVID-19. MiXCR, run by TCRdb on the 5' RACE reads, gives a single entry per CDR3 protein. The sample carries roughly 240,000 distinct CDR3 sequences, under 20% recorded once. Sequenced input: PBMCs or a T cell subset sorted from them (not recorded which). Source of these receptors: a man between 18 and 35 years old who had mild COVID-19 (a few samples of this study predate the infection). Cell type and time point are not known.

The chain combines TRBV20-1 with TRBJ2-3, with D possibly being TRBD1 or TRBD2 (7 bases each). Germline V gene sequence: CDR1 DFQATT, CDR2 SNEGSKA (reference sequence). The CDR3 runs to 15 residues. The V end lost 3 bases, the J end lost 1 base, and 14 bases lay between the germline ends. CDR3 amino acids: CSARGEGARTDTQYF. The CDR3 DNA sequence: TGCAGTGCTAGGGGGGAGGGGGCCCGCACAGATACGCAGTATTTT.

In its sample, this clonotype was seen a few times. V is TRBV20-1 and J is TRBJ2-7; D remains unclear. V was shortened by 6 bases and J by 2 bases, with 17 bases between the two germline ends. CDR1 is DFQATT, CDR2 SNEGSKA, per germline (reference sequence). This CDR3 comprises 14 residues. CDR3 in amino acids: CSAQSLLGPYEQYV. In nucleotides, the CDR3 is TGCAGTGCGCAGTCCCTTCTAGGGCCCTACGAGCAGTACGTC.

This clonotype appeared a few times. The chain has TRBV20-1 and TRBJ2-2, with D uncertain. CDR1 is DFQATT, CDR2 SNEGSKA, per germline (reference sequence). V lost 1 base to trimming and J lost 7 bases, with 4 bases between them. CDR3 length equals 11 residues. The CDR3 here is CSARANGELFF. The CDR3 bases are TGCAGTGCTAGAGCCAACGGGGAGCTGTTTTTT.

V gene TRBV5-5 combines with J gene TRBJ2-1; a possible D gene is TRBD2 (6 bases). There are 15 residues in the CDR3. The ends were cut back, 4 bases at V and 1 base at J, with 12 bases in the middle. Germline values: CDR1 SGHKS, CDR2 YYEKEE (reference sequence). The CDR3 loop is CASSPGLGSYNEQFF. Written as DNA, the CDR3 is TGTGCCAGCAGCCCGGGACTGGGATCCTACAATGAGCAGTTCTTC.

This chain uses TRBV10-3 with TRBJ2-3, with 9 bases identical to TRBD2. CDR1 is ENHRY and CDR2 is SYGVKD in the germline V gene. The CDR3 extends over 16 amino acids. With V trimmed by 6 bases and J by 2 bases, 9 bases remained unmatched. The CDR3 DNA reads as TGTGCCATCAGGCCGGCTAGCGGGGCTACCACAGATACGCAGTATTTT. It specifies CAIRPASGATTDTQYF.

The chain carries TRBV6-5 and TRBJ1-1; tentative D call: TRBD1 (5 bases). CDR3 length: 17 amino acids. Germline assignment: CDR1 MNHEY and CDR2 SVGAGI. Trimming stripped 0 bases from V and 0 bases from J, with 14 bases between. The CDR3 protein is CASSYSIPGRLNTEAFF. Here the CDR3 DNA reads TGTGCCAGCAGTTACTCGATCCCGGGACGGTTGAACACTGAAGCTTTCTTT.

This clonotype turned up a few times. V and J are TRBV7-3 and TRBJ2-1; TRBD1 aligns across 7 bases. V lost 5 bases, J lost 8 bases, and 9 bases stayed unmatched. The germline CDR1 and CDR2 sequences are SGHTA and FQGTGA. This CDR3 has 14 residues. CDR3 in amino acids: CASSPGQYLDEQFF. In DNA form, the CDR3 reads TGTGCCAGCAGCCCGGGACAGTATTTGGATGAGCAGTTCTTC. The whole variable domain, filled in from reference TRBV7-3 and TRBJ2-1, reads GAGVSQTPSNKVTEKGKYVELRCDPISGHTALYWYRQSLGQGPEFLIYFQGTGAADDSGLPNDRFFAVRPEGSVSTLKIQRTERGDSAVYLCASSPGQYLDEQFFGPGTRLTVL.

This clonotype was observed a few times. V usage is TRBV6-5 and J usage is TRBJ2-7; a weak D match, TRBD1 (6 bases). V was trimmed by 2 bases and J by 11 bases, leaving 16 bases between them. Germline V gene sequence: CDR1 MNHEY, CDR2 SVGAGI. The CDR3 has 13 residues. The CDR3 DNA reads as TGTGCCAGCAGTTACGGGGCATTGGGACAAAAGTACTTC. Protein product: CASSYGALGQKYF.

The chain links TRBV5-1 to TRBJ1-1, with D hard to call. V was shortened by 0 bases and J by 4 bases, with 13 bases between the two germline ends. The germline gives CDR1 SGHRS, CDR2 YFSETQ. This CDR3 has 15 amino acids. CDR3 amino acids: CASSLDWEGSTEAFF. The CDR3 nucleotides are TGCGCCAGCAGCTTGGATTGGGAAGGAAGCACTGAAGCTTTCTTT.

The V gene is TRBV4-2, the J gene TRBJ1-1; D is undetermined. CDR3 length: 14 residues. The V gene's germline CDR1 is LGHNA and CDR2 YNFKEQ. V was clipped by 1 base and J by 4 bases, with 10 bases between them. CDR3 in amino acids: CASSQANQRTEAFF. The CDR3 coding sequence is TGTGCCAGCAGCCAAGCCAATCAGCGCACTGAAGCTTTCTTT.

This clonotype was recorded many times. The CDR3, as DNA: TGCAGCGTTGAAAACAGGGACTACGAGCAGTACTTC. Translated: CSVENRDYEQYF. The V gene is TRBV29-1, the J gene TRBJ2-7; a possible D gene is TRBD1 (6 bases). V lost 2 bases, J lost 3 bases, and 8 bases lay in between. Germline CDR1 and CDR2: SQVTM and ANQGSEA. The length of the CDR3 is 12 residues.

The genes are TRBV25-1 and TRBJ1-1; no clear D gene. Germline V CDR1 and CDR2: MGHDK, SYGVNS. V was clipped by 3 bases and J by 0 bases, with 5 bases between them. CDR3 length: 13 residues. The CDR3 sequence is CASSEPMNTEAFF. The CDR3 nucleotides read TGTGCCAGCAGTGAGCCCATGAACACTGAAGCTTTCTTT.

This clonotype was seen many times. The chain joins TRBV12-3 or TRBV12-4 to TRBJ2-5; D not resolved. V was pared by 6 bases and J by 1 base, with 12 bases between. CDR3 length equals 14 residues. CDR3 protein: CASRASSPQETQYF. CDR3 sequence (DNA): TGTGCCAGCAGGGCGAGTAGTCCCCAAGAGACCCAGTACTTC.

This clonotype was detected a few times. V and J are TRBV11-2 and TRBJ1-1; D perhaps matches TRBD1 (6 bases). With 0 bases removed from V and 3 bases from J, the gap between germline ends came to 11 bases. The length of the CDR3 is 15 residues. Germline CDR1 SGHAT, CDR2 FQNNGV. CDR3 protein: CASSLDPQGYTEAFF. DNA for the CDR3: TGTGCCAGCAGCTTAGATCCTCAGGGGTACACTGAAGCTTTCTTT.

This clonotype was found many times. At one end, the junction sequence differs from germline, possibly due to a read error. In DNA, the CDR3 is TGTGCTAGCAGCTCCGGACCCTCCTCCGGAGAGACCCAGTACTTC. Translating gives CASSSGPSSGETQYF. The chain has TRBV7-7 and TRBJ2-5; D uncertain. Germline V gene sequence: CDR1 SSHAT, CDR2 FNYEAQ (reference sequence). The CDR3 totals 15 residues.

V gene TRBV7-2 combines with J gene TRBJ1-1, with 8 nucleotides matching TRBD1. The germline V gene encodes CDR1 SGHTA and CDR2 FQGNSA. The CDR3 extends over 14 amino acids. The J segment lost 6 bases and the V segment lost 2 bases, leaving 5 bases of the junction unmatched. CDR3 DNA: TGTGCCAGCAGCTTAAGTCCAGGGGGCTCTGAAGCTTTCTTT. Its translation is CASSLSPGGSEAFF. Full variable domain (rest looked up from reference TRBV7-2 and TRBJ1-1): GAGVSQSPSNKVTEKGKDVELRCDPISGHTALYWYRQSLGQGLEFLIYFQGNSAPDKSGLPSDRFSAERTGGSVSTLTIQRTQQEDSAVYLCASSLSPGGSEAFFGQGTRLTVV.

The genes are TRBV20-1 and TRBJ2-7; D call uncertain. The CDR3 is 14 residues long. Trimming pared 0 bases from V and 6 bases from J, leaving 15 bases between. CDR1 and CDR2 from the germline V gene are DFQATT and SNEGSKA (reference sequence). CDR3 in DNA: TGCAGTGCTAGAGATCGGGCCTCACTCAGCGAGCAGTACTTC. Protein sequence: CSARDRASLSEQYF.

In its sample, this clonotype was seen many times. The V and J genes are TRBV5-1 and TRBJ2-5; a possible D gene is TRBD1 (5 bases). The CDR3 covers 13 residues. Trimming took 1 base from V and 4 from J, leaving 8 bases between them. Germline-derived CDR1 and CDR2 are SGHRS and YFSETQ. This CDR3 reads CASSLLGAETQYF. The CDR3 coding sequence is TGCGCCAGCAGCTTGTTAGGGGCAGAGACCCAGTACTTC.

The rearrangement joins TRBV7-2 to TRBJ1-4; 8 positions agree with TRBD1. CDR1 and CDR2 (germline): SGHTA, FQGNSA. The CDR3 runs 14 residues. The J segment lost 8 bases and the V segment lost 4 bases, leaving 6 bases of the junction unmatched. CDR3 in DNA: TGTGCCAGCAGCTCCCAGACAGGGGTGGAAAAACTGTTTTTT. Translation gives CASSSQTGVEKLFF.

The chain combines TRBV29-1 with TRBJ2-7, with 7 bases matching TRBD1. The CDR3 totals 13 residues. The ends lost 7 bases at V and 3 bases at J; junction bases unmatched: 9. Looked up from germline, CDR1 is SQVTM and CDR2 is ANQGSEA. The CDR3 DNA follows: TGCAGCGCCAGGGGGACACCAATCTACGAGCAGTACTTC. Protein sequence: CSARGTPIYEQYF.

This rearrangement joins TRBV12-5 to TRBJ2-1; TRBD1 is a possible D gene (5 bases). V lost 5 bases and J 7 bases, leaving 15 bases between the germline ends. The CDR3 is 14 residues long. Per germline, CDR1 LGHNT and CDR2 FRNRAP. The CDR3 spells CASGPQGLRNEQFF. The CDR3 bases are TGTGCTAGTGGTCCCCAGGGCCTACGTAATGAGCAGTTCTTC.

This clonotype has only a few counts. V is TRBV12-3 or TRBV12-4 and J is TRBJ1-5, with D unresolved. V lost 4 bases and J lost 4, with 14 bases in between. This CDR3 region has 15 residues. Here the CDR3 reads CASSSIGSPNQPQHF. In DNA, the CDR3 is TGTGCCAGCAGTTCTATCGGGTCTCCGAATCAGCCCCAGCATTTT.

This rearrangement joins TRBV18 to TRBJ2-4; unclear D gene. Trimming removed 0 bases from V and 4 bases from J, with 10 bases in between. This CDR3 contains 15 residues. CDR1 and CDR2 (germline): KGHSH, LQKENI. This CDR3 reads CASSPPATVKNIQYF. In DNA form, the CDR3 reads TGTGCCAGCTCACCACCGGCTACAGTTAAAAACATTCAGTACTTC.